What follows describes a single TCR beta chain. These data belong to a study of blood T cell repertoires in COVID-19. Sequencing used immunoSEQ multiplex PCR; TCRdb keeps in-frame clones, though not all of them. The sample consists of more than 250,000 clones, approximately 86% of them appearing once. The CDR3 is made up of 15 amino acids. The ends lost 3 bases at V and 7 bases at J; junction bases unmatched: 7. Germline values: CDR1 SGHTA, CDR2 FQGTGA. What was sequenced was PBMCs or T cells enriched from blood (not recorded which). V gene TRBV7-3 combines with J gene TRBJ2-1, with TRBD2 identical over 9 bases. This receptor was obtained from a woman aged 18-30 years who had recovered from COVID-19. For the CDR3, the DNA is TGTGCCAGCAGCTTCGGTGTAGCGGGAGCGAATGAGCAGTTCTTC. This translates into CASSFGVAGANEQFF. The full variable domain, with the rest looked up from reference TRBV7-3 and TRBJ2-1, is GAGVSQTPSNKVTEKGKYVELRCDPISGHTALYWYRQSLGQGPEFLIYFQGTGAADDSGLPNDRFFAVRPEGSVSTLKIQRTERGDSAVYLCASSFGVAGANEQFFGPGTRLTVL.